This T cell receptor (beta chain) was retrieved from a study of shared clonotypes between healthy human individuals. The assay was immunoSEQ multiplex PCR, and TCRdb's table has in-frame clones only and misses some. The sample includes about 2.4 million clones, just over 90% of them seen just once. The germline V gene has CDR1 LNHDA and CDR2 SQIVND (reference sequence). The CDR3 has 16 amino acids. Trimming pared 0 bases from V and 0 bases from J, leaving 11 bases between. This rearrangement joins TRBV19 to TRBJ1-1; D is unresolved. What was sequenced was naive CD4+ T cells sorted from blood. Subset meaning: CD45RA+ positively selected. This clonotype was sampled from a man aged 18-30 years in good health. The CDR3 DNA sequence: TGTGCCAGTAGTATAGAACCTCCGGGGATGAACACTGAAGCTTTCTTT. As protein: CASSIEPPGMNTEAFF.